Shown below are 30 T cell receptor beta chains from a single sample sequenced in a study of shared clonotypes between healthy human individuals. Only CD45RO-negative cells positively selected for CCR7 counted as naive CD8 cells, so terminally differentiated effector memory CD45RA+ cells were excluded. Produced via immunoSEQ multiplex PCR; TCRdb's table is partial and in-frame only. Counted here are approximately 1.9 million clones, roughly 95% occurring once; the ten biggest clones make up about 1.7%. Source material: naive CD8+ T cells from PBMCs. These receptor sequences come from a young man in good health. Some clones in this sample may be carry-over from other donors' samples.

The J gene is TRBJ2-7, the V gene TRBV4-3; 7 bases fit TRBD1. After removal of 2 bases from V and 2 bases from J, the junction contained 6 bases not matched to a gene. The CDR3 has 15 amino acids. Germline CDR1 and CDR2: LGHNA and YSLEER. CDR3 loop: CASSQSRDSTYEQYF. CDR3 DNA: TGCGCCAGCAGCCAAAGCCGGGACAGTACCTACGAGCAGTACTTC.

This clone has a single count. The CDR3 spells CASSNYPRTGLYEQYF. CDR3 nucleotides: TGTGCCAGCAGCAATTATCCCCGGACAGGGTTATACGAGCAGTACTTC. V gene TRBV27 combines with J gene TRBJ2-7, with 8 nucleotides matching TRBD1. This CDR3 spans 16 amino acids. CDR1 is MNHEY, CDR2 SMNVEV, per germline (reference sequence). V gave up 6 bases and J gave up 4 bases; unmatched junction bases: 14.

This rearrangement joins TRBV28 to TRBJ2-7; D is perhaps TRBD1 or TRBD2 (5 bases each). The CDR3 runs to 14 residues. Germline CDR1 reads MDHEN; CDR2 reads SYDVKM. Trimming removed 6 bases from V and 4 bases from J, with 16 bases in between. The CDR3 here is CASSVVEGTYEQYF. In DNA form, the CDR3 reads TGTGCCAGCAGCGTCGTCGAAGGGACGTACGAGCAGTACTTC.

The V gene is TRBV7-2, the J gene TRBJ2-7; D is uncertain. V lost 3 bases, J lost 2 bases, and 14 bases lay in between. Germline V lookup: CDR1 SGHTA, CDR2 FQGNSA. The CDR3 contains 15 residues. This CDR3 is CASSFNLGIAYEQYF. DNA for the CDR3: TGTGCCAGCAGCTTCAACCTGGGGATCGCCTACGAGCAGTACTTC.

This clone was observed a handful of times. The same CDR3 is also encoded by other DNA sequences in this sample. This rearrangement joins TRBV7-9 to TRBJ2-7; TRBD2 aligns across 8 bases. The CDR3 is made up of 12 amino acids. The V gene end was trimmed by 5 bases and the J gene end by 4 bases; junction bases not matched to a gene: 1. CDR1 is SEHNR and CDR2 is FQNEAQ in the germline V gene (reference sequence). Here the CDR3 reads CASSPGGYEQYF. The CDR3 nucleotides read TGTGCCAGCAGCCCGGGGGGGTACGAGCAGTACTTC.

The chain employs TRBV27 and TRBJ2-1, with 10 bases aligning to TRBD2. The V segment lost 5 bases and the J segment 8 bases; nucleotides outside the gene matches: 9. The CDR3 extends over 15 amino acids. Germline lookup yields CDR1 MNHEY and CDR2 SMNVEV (reference sequence). For the CDR3, the DNA is TGTGCCAGCAGTCCCTTGGGACTAGCGTGGCATGAGCAGTTCTTC. Translating gives CASSPLGLAWHEQFF.

Regarding this clone: Distinct nucleotide sequences in the sample also encode this CDR3. The genes are TRBV28 and TRBJ1-1; 9 bases line up with TRBD1. The CDR3 has 14 residues. Germline-derived CDR1 and CDR2 are MDHEN and SYDVKM. J was trimmed by 1 base and V by 9 bases; bases with no gene match: 6. The CDR3, as DNA: TGTGCCAGTAGCCGGGACAGGGAGAACACTGAAGCTTTCTTT. Protein product: CASSRDRENTEAFF.

The CDR3 reads CASSGPGDYEQYF. Written as DNA, the CDR3 is TGTGCCAGCAGCGGTCCGGGCGACTACGAGCAGTACTTC. V and J are TRBV11-3 and TRBJ2-7, with unresolved D. V was pared by 5 bases and J by 3 bases, with 11 bases between. The CDR3 is 13 residues long. The V gene's germline CDR1 is SGHNT and CDR2 YENEEA.

The chain links TRBV7-8 to TRBJ1-2; D is perhaps TRBD1 (5 bases). This CDR3 has 13 residues. Germline values: CDR1 SGHVS, CDR2 FQNEAQ. V lost 3 bases, J lost 6 bases, and 11 bases lay in between. The CDR3 protein is CASSFTGRDGYTF. CDR3 nucleotide sequence: TGTGCCAGCAGCTTTACAGGCCGGGATGGCTACACCTTC.

The chain combines TRBV10-3 with TRBJ2-7, with D unresolved. Germline V gene sequence: CDR1 ENHRY, CDR2 SYGVKD. V was cut by 6 bases and J by 6 bases, with 18 bases left in between. The CDR3 spans 14 residues. DNA of the CDR3: TGTGCCATCAGCCCCCCAGTGATGGCCGGCGAGCAGTACTTC. Translating gives CAISPPVMAGEQYF.

Remarks on this clone: Other DNA sequences in this sample translate to the same CDR3. The CDR3 spells CASSPGLGPYEQYF. Written as DNA, the CDR3 is TGTGCCAGCAGCCCGGGACTCGGTCCCTACGAGCAGTACTTC. The rearrangement joins TRBV28 to TRBJ2-7, with D possibly being TRBD2 (6 bases). V shed 6 bases and J shed 2 bases, with 14 bases lying between them. Germline V gives CDR1 MDHEN, CDR2 SYDVKM. The CDR3 has 14 residues.

The rearrangement links TRBV10-2 to TRBJ2-3; 7 nucleotides agree with TRBD1. This CDR3 has 14 amino acids. Looked up from germline, CDR1 is WSHSY and CDR2 is SAAADI. J lost 1 base, V lost 3 bases, and 1 base had no gene match. The DNA for the CDR3 is TGCGCCAGCAGTGACCAGGGGGGCACAGATACGCAGTATTTT. This translates into CASSDQGGTDTQYF.

This chain connects TRBV27 to TRBJ2-7; D possibly matches TRBD1 or TRBD2 (5 bases each). There are 15 residues in the CDR3. V was clipped by 6 bases and J by 2 bases, with 17 bases between them. Looked up from germline, CDR1 is MNHEY and CDR2 is SMNVEV (reference sequence). In DNA form, the CDR3 reads TGTGCCAGCAGCCCCATTGAGGGGCCCACCTACGAGCAGTACTTC. It yields the protein CASSPIEGPTYEQYF.

The chain uses TRBV6-5 and TRBJ2-1, with D possibly being TRBD1 or TRBD2 (5 bases each). The CDR3 consists of 16 residues. Germline V CDR1 and CDR2: MNHEY, SVGAGI. Trimming left V 2 bases short and J 7 bases short, with 18 bases between. CDR3 region: CASSYAVGEMVNEQFF. CDR3 DNA: TGTGCCAGCAGTTACGCCGTGGGGGAGATGGTAAATGAGCAGTTCTTC.

The chain combines TRBV7-9 with TRBJ2-2, with TRBD2 matching 11 bases. With 6 bases clipped from V and 5 bases from J, the junction kept 5 bases outside the gene matches. The germline V gene encodes CDR1 SEHNR and CDR2 FQNEAQ (reference sequence). CDR3 size: 15 residues. CDR3 in amino acids: CASSPGLAVTGELFF. The CDR3 coding sequence is TGTGCCAGCAGTCCGGGACTAGCGGTTACCGGGGAGCTGTTTTTT.

The V and J genes are TRBV13 and TRBJ2-7; 7 bases match TRBD2. Germline V gene sequence: CDR1 PRHDT, CDR2 FYEKMQ (reference sequence). The J segment lost 2 bases and the V segment lost 5 bases, leaving 9 bases of the junction unmatched. The length of the CDR3 is 15 residues. The CDR3 DNA reads as TGTGCCAGCAGCATGGGAGGGGAGGGCCCCTACGAGCAGTACTTC. It yields the protein CASSMGGEGPYEQYF.

The rearrangement links TRBV7-9 to TRBJ2-1; D is unresolved. Germline V gene lookup returns CDR1 SEHNR and CDR2 FQNEAQ (reference sequence). The CDR3 has 18 amino acids. V dropped 5 bases and J dropped 3 bases, with 23 bases sitting between them. The DNA for the CDR3 is TGTGCCAGCAGCATTCCCCTCCCCGGGTCTCATGGCTACAATGAGCAGTTCTTC. Encoded protein: CASSIPLPGSHGYNEQFF.

The CDR3 region is CASSPPGNYEQYF. As DNA, the CDR3 is TGTGCCAGCTCACCACCAGGGAACTACGAGCAGTACTTC. V gene TRBV18 combines with J gene TRBJ2-7, with D hard to call. The germline V gene has CDR1 KGHSH and CDR2 LQKENI. The CDR3 is 13 amino acids. Trimming took 0 bases from V and 3 from J, leaving 6 bases between them. Full variable domain (outside the CDR3, taken from reference TRBV18 and TRBJ2-7): NAGVMQNPRHLVRRRGQEARLRCSPMKGHSHVYWYRQLPEEGLKFMVYLQKENIIDESGMPKERFSAEFPKEGPSILRIQQVVRGDSAAYFCASSPPGNYEQYFGPGTRLTVT.

This clone has only one observation. The rearrangement links TRBV6-6 to TRBJ2-7, with TRBD1 as a possible D gene (6 bases). Germline CDR1 and CDR2: MNHNY and SVGAGI (reference sequence). The CDR3 totals 14 residues. V was trimmed by 4 bases and J by 0 bases, leaving 10 bases between them. The CDR3 nucleotides are TGTGCCAGCAGTTTCACAGGGAGCTCCTACGAGCAGTACTTC. Translated, it gives CASSFTGSSYEQYF.

The chain joins TRBV11-3 to TRBJ2-2; TRBD2 agrees at 15 bases. CDR1 is SGHNT, CDR2 YENEEA, per germline. Unmatched junction bases numbered 10, after V lost 2 bases and J lost 6 bases. The CDR3 consists of 19 residues. Written as DNA, the CDR3 is TGTGCCAGCAGCTTACTCTGGACTAGCGGGAGGGCCGGTGCCGGGGAGCTGTTTTTT. This gives the protein CASSLLWTSGRAGAGELFF.

This clone came up once. V and J are TRBV11-3 and TRBJ2-3; D is undetermined. The germline V and J ends were trimmed by 2 bases and 0 bases, with 9 bases remaining between them. Germline CDR1 SGHNT, CDR2 YENEEA. The CDR3 is 15 amino acids. The CDR3 sequence: CASSLRVRSTDTQYF. Written as DNA, the CDR3 is TGTGCCAGCAGCTTAAGGGTTCGTAGCACAGATACGCAGTATTTT.

This chain links TRBV11-2 with TRBJ2-3; D is ambiguous. The V end lost 0 bases, the J end lost 2 bases, and 9 bases lay between the germline ends. Germline V lookup: CDR1 SGHAT, CDR2 FQNNGV. The CDR3 extends over 15 amino acids. The CDR3 spells CASSLEMSTTDTQYF. The CDR3, as DNA: TGTGCCAGCAGCTTAGAAATGTCGACCACAGATACGCAGTATTTT. Based on the CDR3 plus reference TRBV11-2 and TRBJ2-3, the full variable domain is EAGVAQSPRYKIIEKRQSVAFWCNPISGHATLYWYQQILGQGPKLLIQFQNNGVVDDSQLPKDRFSAERLKGVDSTLKIQPAKLEDSAVYLCASSLEMSTTDTQYFGPGTRLTVL.

This clone was seen just once. The chain combines TRBV7-9 with TRBJ2-1, with D perhaps TRBD2 (5 bases). V was pared by 2 bases and J by 1 base, with 12 bases between. CDR1 SEHNR and CDR2 FQNEAQ come from the germline V gene (reference sequence). CDR3 length: 16 residues. The CDR3 here is CASSLFPAESYNEQFF. For the CDR3, the DNA is TGTGCCAGCAGCTTATTTCCAGCGGAATCCTACAATGAGCAGTTCTTC.

This chain links TRBV7-3 with TRBJ1-1; TRBD1 matches 7 bases. The CDR3 contains 15 residues. V shed 0 bases, J shed 8 bases, and the junction held 9 bases outside the gene matches. CDR1 is SGHTA, CDR2 FQGTGA, per germline. CDR3 nucleotide sequence: TGTGCCAGCAGCTTAACGAGATTCGACAGGGTGGAAGCTTTCTTT. It is translated as CASSLTRFDRVEAFF.

V gene TRBV7-3 combines with J gene TRBJ2-3; 7 positions match TRBD1. Germline CDR1 reads SGHTA; CDR2 reads FQGTGA. The CDR3 extends over 15 amino acids. V shed 5 bases and J 2 bases; nucleotides not matched to a gene: 7. CDR3: CASSKTGATTDTQYF. DNA for the CDR3: TGTGCCAGCAGCAAAACAGGGGCCACCACAGATACGCAGTATTTT.

V is TRBV27 and J is TRBJ2-5, with 8 bases fitting TRBD2. Trimming at V came to 5 bases and at J to 5 bases, leaving 13 bases not matched to a gene. The CDR3 length is 16 residues. Germline lookup yields CDR1 MNHEY and CDR2 SMNVEV (reference sequence). The CDR3 here is CASSPLAAEGWETQYF. In DNA, the CDR3 is TGTGCCAGCAGTCCACTAGCGGCGGAGGGGTGGGAGACCCAGTACTTC.

The CDR3 DNA sequence: TGCGCCAGCAGGCCGACAGTTTGGCCTAGCACAGATACGCAGTATTTT. It encodes CASRPTVWPSTDTQYF. The chain joins TRBV5-1 to TRBJ2-3; TRBD1 is a possible D gene (5 bases). The V and J ends lost 5 bases and 0 bases respectively, with 16 bases between them. Germline V CDR1 and CDR2: SGHRS, YFSETQ. This CDR3 has 16 residues. The full variable domain, its missing parts supplied by reference TRBV5-1 and TRBJ2-3, is KAGVTQTPRYLIKTRGQQVTLSCSPISGHRSVSWYQQTPGQGLQFLFEYFSETQRNKGNFPGRFSGRQFSNSRSEMNVSTLELGDSALYLCASRPTVWPSTDTQYFGPGTRLTVL.

V and J are TRBV27 and TRBJ1-2; D perhaps matches TRBD1 (6 bases). This CDR3 region has 14 residues. The germline V and J ends were trimmed by 5 bases and 3 bases, with 13 bases remaining between them. Germline V CDR1 and CDR2: MNHEY, SMNVEV (reference sequence). CDR3 nucleotide sequence: TGTGCCAGCAGTCTACGGGGGGGGCACTATGGCTACACCTTC. It yields the protein CASSLRGGHYGYTF.

The rearrangement links TRBV6-6 to TRBJ1-1, with D unresolved. V was trimmed by 2 bases and J by 4 bases, leaving 17 bases between them. The CDR3 is 16 amino acids. Per germline, CDR1 MNHNY and CDR2 SVGAGI (reference sequence). The CDR3 DNA follows: TGTGCCAGCAGTTACGGAACGATCCCCCGCACCACTGAAGCTTTCTTT. It yields the protein CASSYGTIPRTTEAFF.

This clone was seen only once. This chain connects TRBV10-1 to TRBJ2-2; 12 nucleotides align to TRBD2. Germline values: CDR1 WNHNN, CDR2 SYGVQD (reference sequence). V was clipped by 8 bases and J by 0 bases; unmatched bases: 19. The CDR3 consists of 21 residues. The CDR3 nucleotides read TGCGCCAGCTCGTTATCATGCACTAGCGGGAGGATGAGGCCGAACACCGGGGAGCTGTTTTTT. Its protein is CASSLSCTSGRMRPNTGELFF.